A selection of T cell receptor beta chains follows, all from one sample in a study of tumor-infiltrating lymphocytes in primary liver carcinoma. TCRdb ran MiXCR on the multiplex PCR reads and lists one entry per CDR3 protein. The sample carries 150,000 to 200,000 distinct CDR3 sequences, roughly 80% recorded once. The sequenced sample was tumor tissue from primary liver carcinoma. These receptors were collected from a man aged 40-55 years with primary liver carcinoma and hepatitis B virus infection. Each CDR3 is given without its conserved first and last residue. Each record gives: V gene, J gene, CDR3 protein.

TRBV5-1	TRBJ2-7	ASSSGTVDYGEQY
TRBV12-3/TRBV12-4	TRBJ2-2	ASRTDSPNTGKLF
TRBV28	TRBJ1-1	ATLSGQNTETF
TRBV4-2	TRBJ2-1	VSSQATSGLSSYNEEF
TRBV11-3	TRBJ2-1	ASSLGWQDTRWSYNEQS
TRBV6-5	TRBJ2-7	ASSYRNSGRGDREQY
TRBV7-3	TRBJ2-1	ASSLNGRRNYNEQF
TRBV12-3/TRBV12-4	TRBJ1-6	ASSLGGDSPLH
TRBV7-9	TRBJ1-3	ARSNPGQGNTIY
TRBV21-1	TRBJ2-7	ATSNESGGGGADEQY
TRBV6-2/TRBV6-3	TRBJ2-1	VSSYGTDAYEQF
TRBV6-2/TRBV6-3	TRBJ2-7	ACSTLTSGEYEQY
TRBV29-1	TRBJ2-7	SAMTSGTGTPYEEY
TRBV6-5	TRBJ2-3	ASKEIGGTDTQY
TRBV29-1	TRBJ2-5	SVPEGWTTQY
TRBV11-1	TRBJ2-1	ACSLYRSAGGSYNEHF
TRBV4-3	TRBJ2-5	ASSQAASWRALETQY
TRBV12-3/TRBV12-4	TRBJ1-6	ASSVRTGGDSSIH
TRBV10-2	TRBJ2-3	ASSDPSSEVQY
TRBV7-2	TRBJ2-5	ASSFGGGAQETQY
TRBV5-1	TRBJ2-3	ASGPRTSGSTDTQY
TRBV5-5	TRBJ2-7	SSSLVIGSGVWEQY
TRBV6-1	TRBJ1-5	VSSEGSGNQPQH
TRBV28	TRBJ2-1	ASSRSAGDGHNEQF
TRBV12-3/TRBV12-4	TRBJ1-2	ASTPGGENNDYT
TRBV7-2	TRBJ2-7	ASSILTHRYEQY
TRBV11-2	TRBJ2-7	ASSFAPDEQY
TRBV7-9	TRBJ2-2	ASKLADNTGGLF
TRBV6-1	TRBJ2-7	TSSDLSGTSYEHY
TRBV11-2	TRBJ2-5	ASGLKETQN
TRBV4-2	TRBJ1-2	ASSQSPEGLGGMNYGYT
TRBV11-2	TRBJ2-4	ASSLDRTALAKNTRY
TRBV4-2	TRBJ1-1	TSRQDPGQGEAF
TRBV5-1	TRBJ2-7	ASSLDWVGYEQY
TRBV12-3/TRBV12-4	TRBJ2-3	ASREGTDSGTRY
TRBV6-5	TRBJ1-1	ASSSYVEAF
TRBV29-1	TRBJ2-1	SVGLWAYNEHF
TRBV12-3/TRBV12-4	TRBJ2-3	ASREGTGSGMKY
TRBV4-3	TRBJ1-2	ASSQERDEAIYGYT
TRBV11-2	TRBJ2-7	ASSSNRNSYKQH
TRBV11-1	TRBJ2-3	ASSMSRESTDTQY
TRBV4-1	TRBJ2-7	ASSQDKALAMTQY
TRBV28	TRBJ2-7	SSTVTGGSYEQY
TRBV6-2/TRBV6-3	TRBJ2-3	VNSSALANTQY
TRBV11-3	TRBJ1-1	ASSPGSGRSTEAL
TRBV6-6	TRBJ2-4	ASCHGSSGIAKNIQY
TRBV5-4	TRBJ2-2	TSSPGLAQNTGELF
TRBV29-1	TRBJ2-5	SARGPGTWGMKTQY
TRBV4-1	TRBJ1-1	ASRSTSTGAVIDEAF
TRBV29-1	TRBJ2-5	SIESTGRQTQY
TRBV5-6	TRBJ2-5	ASSLEASLETQY
TRBV11-2	TRBJ2-2	ASSPRTATIAGELF
TRBV14	TRBJ2-7	ARSLQGMGEQY
TRBV29-1	TRBJ2-1	SGGTSGFNERF
TRBV11-2	TRBJ2-5	ASSPRSASKVTQY
TRBV28	TRBJ2-7	ASSSPGIPRAPEQY